This T cell receptor (beta chain) is drawn from a study of T cell responses to AZD1222 COVID-19 vaccine. For the study at large: Both about-4-week and about-12-week second-dose recipients were combined. General study points: Among those given AZD1222, only 6 or 7 were seropositive at baseline.

With respect to this clone: Its antigen is not known.

Here immunoSEQ multiplex PCR was the method, and the copy in TCRdb shows in-frame clones only, minus some. The sample contains more than 140,000 clones, about 93% of which appear only once. The CDR3 totals 15 residues. Germline CDR1 LNHDA, CDR2 SQIVND (reference sequence). Unmatched junction bases numbered 12, after V lost 5 bases and J lost 7 bases. The origin of this receptor is an adult in good health. The sequenced sample was peripheral blood, obtained on day 0 of AZD1222 vaccination. This sequence joins TRBV19 and TRBJ1-2; TRBD1 aligns across 8 bases. CDR3 residues: CASSVLRGRGRGYTF. The CDR3 nucleotides read TGTGCCAGTAGTGTCCTCAGGGGGCGCGGTCGTGGCTACACCTTC.